This TCR beta chain was sequenced in a study of blood T cell repertoires in COVID-19. Study-level information: The cDNA or gDNA used as material had been derived from T cells, B-cell-depleted T cells, or PBMCs.

Sequencing was performed with immunoSEQ multiplex PCR; in TCRdb, only in-frame clones are kept and a portion is missing. This sample has 350,000 to 550,000 clones, with roughly 87% found just once. The germline CDR1 and CDR2 sequences are SQVTM and ANQGSEA. Trimming left V 2 bases short and J 2 bases short, with 12 bases between. The CDR3 covers 14 residues. Participants spanned ages about 18 to 89 years and resided in around 25 US areas. Cohort assignment relied on participant-reported clinical history. The origin of this receptor is a woman aged 18-29 years with acute COVID-19. V is TRBV29-1 and J is TRBJ2-5; no reliable D call. The sequenced material came from PBMCs or T cells enriched from blood (not recorded which). The CDR3 region is CSVETVLPQETQYF. For the CDR3, the DNA is TGCAGCGTTGAAACCGTACTCCCTCAAGAGACCCAGTACTTC.